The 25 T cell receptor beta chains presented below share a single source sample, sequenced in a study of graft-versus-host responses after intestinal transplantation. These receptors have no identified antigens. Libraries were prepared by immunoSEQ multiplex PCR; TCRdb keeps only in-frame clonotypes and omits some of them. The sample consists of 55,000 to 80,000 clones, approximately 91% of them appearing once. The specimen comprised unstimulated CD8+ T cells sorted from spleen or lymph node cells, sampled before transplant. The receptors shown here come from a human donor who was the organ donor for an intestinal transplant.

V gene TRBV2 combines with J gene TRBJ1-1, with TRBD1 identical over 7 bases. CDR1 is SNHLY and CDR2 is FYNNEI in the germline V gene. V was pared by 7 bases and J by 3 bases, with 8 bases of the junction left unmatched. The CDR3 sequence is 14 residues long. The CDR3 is CASNGRGVYTEAFF. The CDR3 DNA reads TGTGCCAGCAATGGCAGGGGGGTGTACACTGAAGCTTTCTTT.

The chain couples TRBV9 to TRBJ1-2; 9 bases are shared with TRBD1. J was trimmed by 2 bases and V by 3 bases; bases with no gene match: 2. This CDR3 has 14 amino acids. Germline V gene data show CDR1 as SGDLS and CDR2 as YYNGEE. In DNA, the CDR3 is TGTGCCAGCAGCGCCGGACAGGGGAACTATGGCTACACCTTC. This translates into CASSAGQGNYGYTF.

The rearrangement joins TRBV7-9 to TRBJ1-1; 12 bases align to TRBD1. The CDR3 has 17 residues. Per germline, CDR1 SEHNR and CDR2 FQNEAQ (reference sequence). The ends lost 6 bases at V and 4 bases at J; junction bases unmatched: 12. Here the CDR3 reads CASRRPGQGARATEAFF. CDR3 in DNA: TGTGCCAGCAGACGACCGGGACAGGGGGCGAGGGCCACTGAAGCTTTCTTT.

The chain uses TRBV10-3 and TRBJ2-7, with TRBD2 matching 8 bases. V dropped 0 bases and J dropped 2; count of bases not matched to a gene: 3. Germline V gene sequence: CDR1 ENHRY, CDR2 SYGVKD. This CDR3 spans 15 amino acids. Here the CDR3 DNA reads TGTGCCATCAGTGAGTCCGCGACTAGCGCCTACGAGCAGTACTTC. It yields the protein CAISESATSAYEQYF.

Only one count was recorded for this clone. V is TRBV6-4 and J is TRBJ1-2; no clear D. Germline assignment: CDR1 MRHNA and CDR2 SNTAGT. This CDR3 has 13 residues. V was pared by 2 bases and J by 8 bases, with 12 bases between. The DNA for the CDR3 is TGTGCCAGCAGTGACACGGAAGGCGGGGGCTACACCTTC. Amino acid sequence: CASSDTEGGGYTF.

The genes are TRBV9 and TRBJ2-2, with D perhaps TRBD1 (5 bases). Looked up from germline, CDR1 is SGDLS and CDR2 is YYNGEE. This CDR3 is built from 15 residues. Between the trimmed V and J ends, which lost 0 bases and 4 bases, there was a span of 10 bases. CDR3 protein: CASSVGGSSTGELFF. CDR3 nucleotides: TGTGCCAGCAGCGTAGGGGGCTCATCCACCGGGGAGCTGTTTTTT.

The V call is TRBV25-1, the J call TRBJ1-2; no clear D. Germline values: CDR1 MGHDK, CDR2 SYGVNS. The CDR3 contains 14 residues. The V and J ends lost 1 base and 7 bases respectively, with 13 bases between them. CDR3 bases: TGTGCCAGCAGTGAATCGGCGGGCTTTACTGGCTACACCTTC. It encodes CASSESAGFTGYTF.

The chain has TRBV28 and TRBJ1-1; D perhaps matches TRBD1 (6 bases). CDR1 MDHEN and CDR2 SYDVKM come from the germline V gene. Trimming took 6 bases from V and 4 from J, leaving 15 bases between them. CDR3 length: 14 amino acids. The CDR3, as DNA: TGTGCCAGCAGCTTCAGGGGTAGTGGCACTGAAGCTTTCTTT. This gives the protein CASSFRGSGTEAFF.

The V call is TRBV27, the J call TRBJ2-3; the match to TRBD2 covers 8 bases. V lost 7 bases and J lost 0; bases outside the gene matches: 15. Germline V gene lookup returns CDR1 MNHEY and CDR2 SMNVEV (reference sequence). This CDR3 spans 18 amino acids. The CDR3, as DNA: TGTGCCAGCACCTTGCTAGGCCCTAGCGGGCCTAGCACAGATACGCAGTATTTT. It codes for CASTLLGPSGPSTDTQYF.

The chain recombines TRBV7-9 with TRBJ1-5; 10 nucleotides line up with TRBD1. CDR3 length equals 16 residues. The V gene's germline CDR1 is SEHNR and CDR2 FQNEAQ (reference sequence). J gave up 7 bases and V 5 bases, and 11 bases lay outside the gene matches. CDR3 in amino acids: CASSILTGGKEQPQHF. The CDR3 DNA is TGTGCCAGCAGCATACTGACAGGGGGCAAAGAACAGCCCCAGCATTTT.

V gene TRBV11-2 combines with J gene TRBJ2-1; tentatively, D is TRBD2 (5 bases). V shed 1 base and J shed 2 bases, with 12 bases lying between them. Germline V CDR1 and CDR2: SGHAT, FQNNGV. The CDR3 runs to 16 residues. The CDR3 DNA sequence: TGTGCCAGCAGCTTAGGCGTTGGAGGTCCCTACAATGAGCAGTTCTTC. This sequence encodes CASSLGVGGPYNEQFF.

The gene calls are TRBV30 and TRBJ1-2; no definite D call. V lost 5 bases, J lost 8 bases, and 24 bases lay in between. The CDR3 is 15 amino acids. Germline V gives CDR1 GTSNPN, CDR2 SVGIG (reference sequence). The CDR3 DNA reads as TGTGCCTGGTGGGAGGGCTGGCAGCCAAGGAGGGGCTACACCTTC. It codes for CAWWEGWQPRRGYTF.

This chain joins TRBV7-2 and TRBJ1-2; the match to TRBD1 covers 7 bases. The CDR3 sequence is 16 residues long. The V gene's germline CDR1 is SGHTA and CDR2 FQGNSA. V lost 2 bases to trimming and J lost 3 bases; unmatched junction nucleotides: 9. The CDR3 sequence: CASSLSRDSSDYGYTF. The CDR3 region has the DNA TGTGCCAGCAGCTTAAGTCGGGACAGTAGCGACTATGGCTACACCTTC.

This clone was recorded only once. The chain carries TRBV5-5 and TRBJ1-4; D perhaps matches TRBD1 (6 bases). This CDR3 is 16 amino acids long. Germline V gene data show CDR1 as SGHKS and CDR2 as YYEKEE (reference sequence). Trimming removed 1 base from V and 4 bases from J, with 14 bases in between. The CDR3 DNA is TGTGCCAGCAGCTTGCACGGGGGGCAGGGTAATGAAAAACTGTTTTTT. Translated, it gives CASSLHGGQGNEKLFF.

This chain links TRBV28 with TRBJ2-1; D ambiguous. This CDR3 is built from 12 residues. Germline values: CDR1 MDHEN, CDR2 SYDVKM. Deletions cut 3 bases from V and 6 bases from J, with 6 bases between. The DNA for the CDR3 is TGTGCCAGCAGTTTGACTGGCAATGAGCAGTTCTTC. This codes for CASSLTGNEQFF. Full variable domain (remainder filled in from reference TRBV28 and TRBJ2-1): DVKVTQSSRYLVKRTGEKVFLECVQDMDHENMFWYRQDPGLGLRLIYFSYDVKMKEKGDIPEGYSVSREKKERFSLILESASTNQTSMYLCASSLTGNEQFFGPGTRLTVL.

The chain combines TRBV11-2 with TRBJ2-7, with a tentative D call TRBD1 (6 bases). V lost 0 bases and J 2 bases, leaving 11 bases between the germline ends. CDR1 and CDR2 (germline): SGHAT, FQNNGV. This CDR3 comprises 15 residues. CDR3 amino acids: CASSLDRGSAYEQYF. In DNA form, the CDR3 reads TGTGCCAGCAGCTTAGACAGGGGATCGGCCTACGAGCAGTACTTC. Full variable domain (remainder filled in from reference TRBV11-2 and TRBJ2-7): EAGVAQSPRYKIIEKRQSVAFWCNPISGHATLYWYQQILGQGPKLLIQFQNNGVVDDSQLPKDRFSAERLKGVDSTLKIQPAKLEDSAVYLCASSLDRGSAYEQYFGPGTRLTVT.

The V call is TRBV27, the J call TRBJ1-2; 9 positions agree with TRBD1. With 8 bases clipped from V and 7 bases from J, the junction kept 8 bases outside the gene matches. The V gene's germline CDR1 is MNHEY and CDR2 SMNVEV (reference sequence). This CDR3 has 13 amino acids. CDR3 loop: CASGAGTGFGYTF. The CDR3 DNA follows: TGTGCCAGCGGGGCCGGGACAGGGTTTGGCTACACCTTC.

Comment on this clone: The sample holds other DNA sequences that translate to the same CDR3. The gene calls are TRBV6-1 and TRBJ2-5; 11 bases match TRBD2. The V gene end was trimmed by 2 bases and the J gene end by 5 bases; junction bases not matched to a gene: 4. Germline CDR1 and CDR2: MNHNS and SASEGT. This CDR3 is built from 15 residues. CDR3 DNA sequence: TGTGCCAGCAGTGAATTAGCGGGAGGGCCGGAGACCCAGTACTTC. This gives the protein CASSELAGGPETQYF.

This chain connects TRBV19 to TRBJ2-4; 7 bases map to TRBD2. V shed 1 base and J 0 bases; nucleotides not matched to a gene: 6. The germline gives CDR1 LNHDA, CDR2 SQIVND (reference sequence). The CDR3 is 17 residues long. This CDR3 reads CASSIVIGGLAKNIQYF. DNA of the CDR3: TGTGCCAGTAGTATAGTAATCGGGGGGTTAGCCAAAAACATTCAGTACTTC. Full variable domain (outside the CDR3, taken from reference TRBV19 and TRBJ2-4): DGGITQSPKYLFRKEGQNVTLSCEQNLNHDAMYWYRQDPGQGLRLIYYSQIVNDFQKGDIAEGYSVSREKKESFPLTVTSAQKNPTAFYLCASSIVIGGLAKNIQYFGAGTRLSVL.

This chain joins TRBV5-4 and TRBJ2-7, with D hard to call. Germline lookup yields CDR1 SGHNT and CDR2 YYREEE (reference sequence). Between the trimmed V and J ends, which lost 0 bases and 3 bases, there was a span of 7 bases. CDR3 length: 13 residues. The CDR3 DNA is TGTGCCAGCAGCTTGGGGCCCCTCTACGAGCAGTACTTC. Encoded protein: CASSLGPLYEQYF.

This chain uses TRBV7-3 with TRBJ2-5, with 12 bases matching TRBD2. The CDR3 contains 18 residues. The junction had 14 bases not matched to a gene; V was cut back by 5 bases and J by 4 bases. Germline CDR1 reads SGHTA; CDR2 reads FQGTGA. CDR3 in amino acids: CASSPRASGRVRGETQYF. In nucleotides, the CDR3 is TGTGCCAGCAGCCCGAGGGCTAGCGGGAGGGTTAGGGGAGAGACCCAGTACTTC.

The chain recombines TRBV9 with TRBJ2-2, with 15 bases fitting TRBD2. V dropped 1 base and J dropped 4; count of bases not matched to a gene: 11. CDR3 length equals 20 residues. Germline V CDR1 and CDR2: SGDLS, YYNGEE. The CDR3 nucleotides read TGTGCCAGCAGCGTATCCTACGGACTAGCGGGAGGGCCGGGCACCGGGGAGCTGTTTTTT. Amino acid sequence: CASSVSYGLAGGPGTGELFF.

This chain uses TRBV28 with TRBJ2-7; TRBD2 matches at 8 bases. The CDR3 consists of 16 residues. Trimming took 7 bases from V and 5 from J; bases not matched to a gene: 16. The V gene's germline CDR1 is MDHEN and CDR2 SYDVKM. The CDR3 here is CASTPLRASGYDEQYF. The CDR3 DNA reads TGTGCCAGCACACCCCTTCGGGCTAGCGGGTATGACGAGCAGTACTTC.

CDR3 in amino acids: CASRTTGGFGYTF. CDR3 bases: TGTGCCAGCAGAACGACAGGGGGCTTTGGCTACACCTTC. The chain couples TRBV27 to TRBJ1-2, with TRBD1 matching over 10 bases. J lost 7 bases, V lost 6 bases, and 5 bases had no gene match. Germline CDR1 MNHEY, CDR2 SMNVEV (reference sequence). The CDR3 consists of 13 residues.

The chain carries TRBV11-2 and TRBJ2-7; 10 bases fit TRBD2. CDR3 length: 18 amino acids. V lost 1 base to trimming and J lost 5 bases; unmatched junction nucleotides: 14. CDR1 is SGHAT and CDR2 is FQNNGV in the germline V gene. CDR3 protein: CASSLALLTSGLLNEQYF. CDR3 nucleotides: TGTGCCAGCAGCTTAGCCTTACTGACTAGCGGGTTACTAAACGAGCAGTACTTC.